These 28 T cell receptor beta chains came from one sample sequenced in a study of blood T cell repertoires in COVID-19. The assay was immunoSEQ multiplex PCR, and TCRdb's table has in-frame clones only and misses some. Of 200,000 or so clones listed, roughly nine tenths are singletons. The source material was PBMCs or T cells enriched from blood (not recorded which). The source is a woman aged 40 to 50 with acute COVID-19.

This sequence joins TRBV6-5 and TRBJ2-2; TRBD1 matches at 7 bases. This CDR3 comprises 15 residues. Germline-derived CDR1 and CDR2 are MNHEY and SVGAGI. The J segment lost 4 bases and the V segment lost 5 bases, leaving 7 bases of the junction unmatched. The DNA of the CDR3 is TGTGCCAGCAGTATCGGGACAGCCCTCACCGGGGAGCTGTTTTTT. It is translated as CASSIGTALTGELFF.

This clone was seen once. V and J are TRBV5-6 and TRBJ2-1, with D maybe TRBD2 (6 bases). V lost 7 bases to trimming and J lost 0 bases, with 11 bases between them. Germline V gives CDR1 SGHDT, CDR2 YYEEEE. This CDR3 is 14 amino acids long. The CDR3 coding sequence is TGTGCCAGCGGGGGACTCCCCTCCTACAATGAGCAGTTCTTC. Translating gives CASGGLPSYNEQFF.

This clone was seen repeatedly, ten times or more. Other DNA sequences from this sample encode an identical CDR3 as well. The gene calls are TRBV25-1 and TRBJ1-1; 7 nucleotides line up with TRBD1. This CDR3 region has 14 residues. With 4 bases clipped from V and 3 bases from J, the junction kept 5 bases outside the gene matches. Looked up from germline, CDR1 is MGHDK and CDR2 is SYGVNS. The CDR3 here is CASSGQGADTEAFF. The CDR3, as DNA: TGTGCCAGCAGTGGACAGGGAGCGGACACTGAAGCTTTCTTT.

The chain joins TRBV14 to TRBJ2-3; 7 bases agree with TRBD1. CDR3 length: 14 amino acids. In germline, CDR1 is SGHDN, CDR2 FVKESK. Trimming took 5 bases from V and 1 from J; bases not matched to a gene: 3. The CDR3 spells CASSITGGTDTQYF. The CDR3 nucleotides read TGTGCCAGCAGCATAACAGGGGGCACAGATACGCAGTATTTT. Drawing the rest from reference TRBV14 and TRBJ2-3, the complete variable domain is EAGVTQFPSHSVIEKGQTVTLRCDPISGHDNLYWYRRVMGKEIKFLLHFVKESKQDESGMPNNRFLAERTGGTYSTLKVQPAELEDSGVYFCASSITGGTDTQYFGPGTRLTVL.

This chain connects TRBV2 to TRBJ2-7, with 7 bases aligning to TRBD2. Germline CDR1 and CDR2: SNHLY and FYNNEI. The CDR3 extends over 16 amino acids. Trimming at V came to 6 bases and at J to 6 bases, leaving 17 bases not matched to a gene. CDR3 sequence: CASRGYGGEGNGEQYF. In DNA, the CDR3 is TGTGCCAGCAGAGGATATGGAGGGGAGGGGAACGGCGAGCAGTACTTC.

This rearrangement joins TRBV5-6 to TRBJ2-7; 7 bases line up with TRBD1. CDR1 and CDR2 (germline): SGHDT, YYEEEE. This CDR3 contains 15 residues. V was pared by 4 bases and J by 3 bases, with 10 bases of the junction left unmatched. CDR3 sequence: CASSPRTGADYEQYF. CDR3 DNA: TGTGCCAGCAGCCCAAGGACAGGAGCAGACTACGAGCAGTACTTC.

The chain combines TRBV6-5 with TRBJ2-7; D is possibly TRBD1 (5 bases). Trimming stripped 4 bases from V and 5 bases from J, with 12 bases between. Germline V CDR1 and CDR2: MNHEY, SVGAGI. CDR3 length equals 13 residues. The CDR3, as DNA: TGTGCCAGCAGTTTCAACTCAGGGAACGAGCAGTACTTC. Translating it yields CASSFNSGNEQYF.

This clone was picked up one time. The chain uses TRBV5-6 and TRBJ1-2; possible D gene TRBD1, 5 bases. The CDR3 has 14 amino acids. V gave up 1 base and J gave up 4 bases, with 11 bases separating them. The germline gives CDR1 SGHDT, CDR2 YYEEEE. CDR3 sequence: CASSLRQGGYGYTF. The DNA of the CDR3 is TGTGCCAGCAGCTTGCGTCAGGGAGGCTATGGCTACACCTTC.

In DNA form, the CDR3 reads TGTGCCAGCAGTGAAGCGCTATGGACAGACGGCTACACCTTC. It encodes CASSEALWTDGYTF. V and J are TRBV2 and TRBJ1-2; perhaps TRBD1 as D (6 bases). CDR3 length equals 14 residues. Per the germline V gene, CDR1 is SNHLY and CDR2 is FYNNEI. The V and J ends lost 0 bases and 8 bases respectively, with 13 bases between them. Supplemented by reference TRBV2 and TRBJ1-2, the full variable domain reads EPEVTQTPSHQVTQMGQEVILRCVPISNHLYFYWYRQILGQKVEFLVSFYNNEISEKSEIFDDQFSVERPDGSNFTLKIRSTKLEDSAMYFCASSEALWTDGYTFGSGTRLTVV.

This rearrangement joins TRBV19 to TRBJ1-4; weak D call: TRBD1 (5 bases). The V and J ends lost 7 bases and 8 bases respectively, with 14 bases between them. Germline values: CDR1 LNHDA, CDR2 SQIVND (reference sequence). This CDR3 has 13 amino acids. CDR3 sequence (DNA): TGTGCCAGTAAAGGGGATGTTACCGAAAAACTGTTTTTT. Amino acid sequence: CASKGDVTEKLFF. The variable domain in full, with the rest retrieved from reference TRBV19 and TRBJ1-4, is DGGITQSPKYLFRKEGQNVTLSCEQNLNHDAMYWYRQDPGQGLRLIYYSQIVNDFQKGDIAEGYSVSREKKESFPLTVTSAQKNPTAFYLCASKGDVTEKLFFGSGTQLSVL.

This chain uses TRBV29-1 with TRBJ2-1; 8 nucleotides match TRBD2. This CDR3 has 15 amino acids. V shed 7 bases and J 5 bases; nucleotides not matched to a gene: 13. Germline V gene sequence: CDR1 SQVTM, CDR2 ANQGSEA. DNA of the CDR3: TGCAGCGCACTGGCCGCTAGCGGGTTCGACAATGAGCAGTTCTTC. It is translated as CSALAASGFDNEQFF.

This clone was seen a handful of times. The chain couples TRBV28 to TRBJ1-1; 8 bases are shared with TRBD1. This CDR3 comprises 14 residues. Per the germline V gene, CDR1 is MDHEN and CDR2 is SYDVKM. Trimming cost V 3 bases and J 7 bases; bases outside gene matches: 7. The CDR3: CASSFRDRRNEAFF. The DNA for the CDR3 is TGTGCCAGCAGTTTCCGGGACAGGAGGAATGAAGCTTTCTTT.

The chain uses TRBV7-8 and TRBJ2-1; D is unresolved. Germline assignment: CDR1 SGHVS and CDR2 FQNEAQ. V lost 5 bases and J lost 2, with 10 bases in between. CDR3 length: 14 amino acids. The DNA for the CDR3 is TGTGCCAGCAGCCCCACAGAGACCTACAATGAGCAGTTCTTC. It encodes CASSPTETYNEQFF.

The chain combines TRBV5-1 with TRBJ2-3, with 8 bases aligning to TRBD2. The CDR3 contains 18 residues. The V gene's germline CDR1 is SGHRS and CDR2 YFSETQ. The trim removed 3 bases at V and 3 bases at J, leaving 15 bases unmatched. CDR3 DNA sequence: TGCGCCAGCAGCTCTGGCCTGGCACTCGGGGGGGCGACAGATACGCAGTATTTT. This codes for CASSSGLALGGATDTQYF.

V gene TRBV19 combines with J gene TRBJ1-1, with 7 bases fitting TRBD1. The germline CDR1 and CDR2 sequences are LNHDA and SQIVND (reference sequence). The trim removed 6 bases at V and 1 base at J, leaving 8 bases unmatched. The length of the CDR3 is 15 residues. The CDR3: CASRMHNRGNTEAFF. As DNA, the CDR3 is TGTGCCAGTAGGATGCATAACAGGGGGAACACTGAAGCTTTCTTT.

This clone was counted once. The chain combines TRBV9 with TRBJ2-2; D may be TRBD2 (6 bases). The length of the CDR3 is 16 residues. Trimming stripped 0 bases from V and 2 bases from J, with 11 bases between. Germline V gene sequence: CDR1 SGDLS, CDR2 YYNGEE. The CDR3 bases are TGTGCCAGCAGCGTAGACCCTAGCGAAAACACCGGGGAGCTGTTTTTT. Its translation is CASSVDPSENTGELFF.

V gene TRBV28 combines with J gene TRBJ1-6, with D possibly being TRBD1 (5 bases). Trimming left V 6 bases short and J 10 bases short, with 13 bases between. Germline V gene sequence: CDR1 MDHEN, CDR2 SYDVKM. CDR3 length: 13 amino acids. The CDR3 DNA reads TGTGCCAGCAGCTCGCAGGGAAGGTCACCCCTCCACTTT. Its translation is CASSSQGRSPLHF.

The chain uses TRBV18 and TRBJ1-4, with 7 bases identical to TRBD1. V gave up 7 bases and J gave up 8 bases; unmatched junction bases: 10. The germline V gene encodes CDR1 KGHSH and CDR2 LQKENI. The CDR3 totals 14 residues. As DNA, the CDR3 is TGTGCCAGCTTCCACAGGGGATCCGACGAAAAACTGTTTTTT. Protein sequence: CASFHRGSDEKLFF. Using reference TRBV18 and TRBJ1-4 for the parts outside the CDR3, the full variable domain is NAGVMQNPRHLVRRRGQEARLRCSPMKGHSHVYWYRQLPEEGLKFMVYLQKENIIDESGMPKERFSAEFPKEGPSILRIQQVVRGDSAAYFCASFHRGSDEKLFFGSGTQLSVL.

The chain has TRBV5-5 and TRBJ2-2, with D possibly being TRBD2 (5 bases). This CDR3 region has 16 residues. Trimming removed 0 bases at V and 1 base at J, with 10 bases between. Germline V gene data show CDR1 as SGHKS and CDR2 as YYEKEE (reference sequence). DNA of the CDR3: TGTGCCAGCAGCTTGGAACGGCGGGTGAACACCGGGGAGCTGTTTTTT. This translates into CASSLERRVNTGELFF.

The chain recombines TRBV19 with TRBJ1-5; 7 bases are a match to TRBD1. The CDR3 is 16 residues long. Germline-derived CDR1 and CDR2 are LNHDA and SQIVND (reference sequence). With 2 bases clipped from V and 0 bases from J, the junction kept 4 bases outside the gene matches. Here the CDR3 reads CASSIRQGYSNQPQHF. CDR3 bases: TGTGCCAGTAGTATAAGACAGGGATATAGCAATCAGCCCCAGCATTTT.

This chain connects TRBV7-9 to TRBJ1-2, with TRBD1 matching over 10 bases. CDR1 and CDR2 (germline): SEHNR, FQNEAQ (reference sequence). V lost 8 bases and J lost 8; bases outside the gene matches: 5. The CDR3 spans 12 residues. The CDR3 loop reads CASRGQGYGYTF. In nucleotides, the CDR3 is TGTGCCAGCCGGGGACAGGGGTACGGCTACACCTTC. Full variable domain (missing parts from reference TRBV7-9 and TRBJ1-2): DTGVSQNPRHKITKRGQNVTFRCDPISEHNRLYWYRQTLGQGPEFLTYFQNEAQLEKSRLLSDRFSAERPKGSFSTLEIQRTEQGDSAMYLCASRGQGYGYTFGSGTRLTVV.

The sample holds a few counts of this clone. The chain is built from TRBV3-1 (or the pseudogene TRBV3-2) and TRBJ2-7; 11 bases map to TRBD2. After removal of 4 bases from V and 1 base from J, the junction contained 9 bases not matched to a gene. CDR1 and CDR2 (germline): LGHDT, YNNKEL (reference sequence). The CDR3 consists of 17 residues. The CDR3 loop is CASSLWGLAGGSYEQYF. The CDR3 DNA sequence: TGTGCCAGCAGCCTATGGGGGCTAGCGGGAGGTTCCTACGAGCAGTACTTC.

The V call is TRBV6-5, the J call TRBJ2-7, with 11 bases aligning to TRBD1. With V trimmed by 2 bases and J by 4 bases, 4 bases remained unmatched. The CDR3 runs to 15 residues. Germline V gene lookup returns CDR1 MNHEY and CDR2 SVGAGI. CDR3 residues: CASSYGQGAGYEQYF. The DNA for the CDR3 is TGTGCCAGCAGTTACGGACAGGGGGCGGGTTACGAGCAGTACTTC.

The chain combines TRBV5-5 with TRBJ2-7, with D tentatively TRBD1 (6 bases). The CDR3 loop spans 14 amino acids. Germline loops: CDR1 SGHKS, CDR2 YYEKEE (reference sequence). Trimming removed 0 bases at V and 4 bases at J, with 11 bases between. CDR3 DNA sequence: TGTGCCAGCAGCTTGGGACAGGACCTTTACGAGCAGTACTTC. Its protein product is CASSLGQDLYEQYF.

This CDR3 is CASKEVWSGTHEQFF. The CDR3 DNA is TGTGCCAGTAAAGAAGTGTGGAGCGGTACACACGAGCAGTTCTTC. This sequence joins TRBV19 and TRBJ2-1; perhaps TRBD2 as D (5 bases). The CDR3 is 15 residues long. V was pared by 7 bases and J by 10 bases, with 23 bases between. Germline assignment: CDR1 LNHDA and CDR2 SQIVND (reference sequence).

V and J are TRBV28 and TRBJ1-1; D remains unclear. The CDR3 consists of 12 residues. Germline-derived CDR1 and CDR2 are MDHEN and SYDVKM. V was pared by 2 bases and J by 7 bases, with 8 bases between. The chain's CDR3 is CASSLPEREAFF. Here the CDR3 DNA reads TGTGCCAGCAGTTTACCTGAGCGTGAAGCTTTCTTT.

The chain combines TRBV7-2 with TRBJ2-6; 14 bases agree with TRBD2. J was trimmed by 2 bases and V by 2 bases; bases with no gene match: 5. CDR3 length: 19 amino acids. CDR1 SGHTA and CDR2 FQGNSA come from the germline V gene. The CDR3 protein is CASSLSTGLAGAGANVLTF. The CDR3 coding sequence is TGTGCCAGCAGCTTAAGCACGGGACTAGCGGGAGCTGGGGCCAACGTCCTGACTTTC.

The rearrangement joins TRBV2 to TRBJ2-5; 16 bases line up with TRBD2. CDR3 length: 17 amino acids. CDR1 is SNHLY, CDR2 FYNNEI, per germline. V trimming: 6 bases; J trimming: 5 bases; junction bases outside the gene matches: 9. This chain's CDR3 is CASRGGTSGGARETQYF. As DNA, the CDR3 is TGTGCCAGCAGGGGCGGGACTAGCGGGGGGGCCAGGGAGACCCAGTACTTC.